This TCR beta chain came from a study of T cells in Graves' hyperthyroidism and ophthalmopathy. Notes on the study in general: In validation, the model predicted ophthalmopathy. These predictions came a median 6.5 months before onset. Most clonotypes that expanded in the thyroid above 0.001 also showed up in blood.

The CDR3 runs to 16 residues. CDR1 is ENHRY and CDR2 is SYGVKD in the germline V gene. Trimming pared 0 bases from V and 2 bases from J, leaving 14 bases between. As to this clonotype: Its antigen is not known.

Amplified TCR beta CDR3 regions came from RNA transcripts. Primed by the HTBI set, a first-round RT-PCR was run on the TCR CDR3. One entry per CDR3 protein, called by TCRdb with MiXCR from the multiplex PCR reads. The sample holds over 650,000 distinct CDR3 sequences, about 45% seen once. Any patient presenting with uncontrolled infection, other autoimmune disease, pregnancy or lactation was left out. V is TRBV10-3 and J is TRBJ2-7, with D perhaps matching TRBD2 (7 bases). The sequence was obtained from an adult man with Graves' disease, either hyperthyroidism or ophthalmopathy (not recorded which). Sequenced: peripheral blood or thyroid tissue (not recorded which). Here the CDR3 DNA reads TGTGCCATCAGTGAGTCCGGGGGGCCATTAACCTACGAGCAGTACTTC. Protein sequence: CAISESGGPLTYEQYF.